The 15 T cell receptor beta chains reported below all come from one sample, sequenced in a study of spatial heterogeneity in lung cancer. Their antigen targets remain unknown. Time point indicated: sample taken at primary tumor resection. Study-wide points: Counts that tracked tumor mutation counts were those of expanded intratumoral alpha and beta TCRs.

TCRdb used MiXCR to reprocess the 5' RACE reads, holding one entry per CDR3 protein. Among about 18,000 distinct CDR3 sequences, 7% to 8% were seen once, and the ten largest hold 20% to 25%. The source was lung tumor tissue, collected at surgery. These receptors originate from a female donor with early-stage non-small cell lung cancer.

Many counts were recorded for this clonotype. V usage is TRBV20-1 and J usage is TRBJ2-3; possible D gene TRBD2, 5 bases. The germline V and J ends were trimmed by 7 bases and 1 base, with 12 bases remaining between them. Germline values: CDR1 DFQATT, CDR2 SNEGSKA (reference sequence). The CDR3 loop spans 13 amino acids. Here the CDR3 DNA reads TGCAGTGTCTATGTGAGGGGCACAGATACGCAGTATTTT. As protein: CSVYVRGTDTQYF.

This clonotype occurred many times. The rearrangement links TRBV7-9 to TRBJ2-7; 8 bases align to TRBD2. The J segment lost 2 bases and the V segment lost 4 bases, leaving 7 bases of the junction unmatched. This CDR3 has 15 amino acids. Germline loops: CDR1 SEHNR, CDR2 FQNEAQ (reference sequence). CDR3 region: CASSSQREGTYEQYF. As DNA, the CDR3 is TGTGCCAGCAGCTCCCAACGGGAGGGCACCTACGAGCAGTACTTC. Variable domain in full (rest from reference TRBV7-9 and TRBJ2-7): DTGVSQNPRHKITKRGQNVTFRCDPISEHNRLYWYRQTLGQGPEFLTYFQNEAQLEKSRLLSDRFSAERPKGSFSTLEIQRTEQGDSAMYLCASSSQREGTYEQYFGPGTRLTVT.

The rearrangement joins TRBV30 to TRBJ2-7; no reliable D call. Looked up from germline, CDR1 is GTSNPN and CDR2 is SVGIG (reference sequence). The V gene lost 1 base and the J gene lost 5 bases, with 15 bases spanning the gap. CDR3 length: 14 amino acids. The CDR3 protein is CAWSESGGKDEQYF. CDR3 bases: TGTGCCTGGAGTGAGTCCGGCGGAAAAGACGAGCAGTACTTC.

CDR3 in amino acids: CASSLPGQGSWEQYF. CDR3 sequence (DNA): TGTGCCAGCAGTCTCCCCGGACAGGGATCGTGGGAGCAGTACTTC. This rearrangement joins TRBV6-2 or TRBV6-3 to TRBJ2-7; 8 bases match TRBD1. CDR1 MNHEY and CDR2 SVGEGT come from the germline V gene. The ends lost 5 bases at V and 7 bases at J; junction bases unmatched: 13. This CDR3 spans 15 amino acids.

CDR3 sequence reads: CASSATAGGGDEQFF. The CDR3, as DNA: TGTGCCAGCAGTGCGACGGCAGGGGGTGGGGATGAGCAGTTCTTC. The chain carries TRBV2 and TRBJ2-1; 7 bases line up with TRBD1. This CDR3 contains 15 residues. The germline CDR1 and CDR2 sequences are SNHLY and FYNNEI. V gave up 4 bases and J gave up 8 bases; unmatched junction bases: 11. The full variable domain, completed using reference TRBV2 and TRBJ2-1, is EPEVTQTPSHQVTQMGQEVILRCVPISNHLYFYWYRQILGQKVEFLVSFYNNEISEKSEIFDDQFSVERPDGSNFTLKIRSTKLEDSAMYFCASSATAGGGDEQFFGPGTRLTVL.

The gene calls are TRBV2 and TRBJ2-7, with 12 positions matching TRBD2. The V segment lost 6 bases and the J segment 1 base; nucleotides outside the gene matches: 4. The CDR3 length is 15 residues. Germline CDR1 is SNHLY and CDR2 is FYNNEI. Here the CDR3 DNA reads TGTGCCAGCAGGGTGACTAGCGGGGGTTCCTACGAGCAGTACTTC. The encoded protein is CASRVTSGGSYEQYF.

This clonotype occurred many times. The rearrangement links TRBV9 to TRBJ1-1; D not resolved. CDR3 length: 15 amino acids. The V gene lost 0 bases and the J gene lost 4 bases, with 13 bases spanning the gap. Germline lookup yields CDR1 SGDLS and CDR2 YYNGEE. This CDR3 reads CASSVDVGIPTEAFF. CDR3 in DNA: TGTGCCAGCAGCGTAGATGTGGGGATTCCCACTGAAGCTTTCTTT. Looking up the rest from reference TRBV9 and TRBJ1-1 gives the full variable domain: DSGVTQTPKHLITATGQRVTLRCSPRSGDLSVYWYQQSLDQGLQFLIQYYNGEERAKGNILERFSAQQFPDLHSELNLSSLELGDSALYFCASSVDVGIPTEAFFGQGTRLTVV.

This clonotype occurred many times. The chain has TRBV5-6 and TRBJ2-5, with TRBD1 as a possible D gene (6 bases). The CDR3 totals 15 residues. Germline V gene data show CDR1 as SGHDT and CDR2 as YYEEEE. Trimming left V 3 bases short and J 4 bases short, with 16 bases between. The CDR3 DNA is TGTGCCAGCAGCTGGTGGACAGATGGGCGAGAGACCCAGTACTTC. Residues: CASSWWTDGRETQYF. Using reference TRBV5-6 and TRBJ2-5 for the parts outside the CDR3, the full variable domain is DAGVTQSPTHLIKTRGQQVTLRCSPKSGHDTVSWYQQALGQGPQFIFQYYEEEERQRGNFPDRFSGHQFPNYSSELNVNALLLGDSALYLCASSWWTDGRETQYFGPGTRLLVL.

By its share, this clonotype is medium-sized. CDR3 sequence reads: CASSVPGLAGPNEQFF. The CDR3 DNA sequence: TGCGCCAGCAGCGTTCCGGGACTAGCGGGGCCGAATGAGCAGTTCTTC. The rearrangement uses TRBV4-1 and TRBJ2-1, with 13 bases fitting TRBD2. Germline V gives CDR1 MGHRA, CDR2 YSYEKL. Losses at the gene ends were 5 bases for V and 7 bases for J; bases not matched to a gene: 8. This CDR3 region has 16 residues.

The rearrangement joins TRBV5-4 to TRBJ1-1; no clear D. The V gene's germline CDR1 is SGHNT and CDR2 YYREEE (reference sequence). The CDR3 runs to 16 residues. V was clipped by 4 bases and J by 5 bases, with 21 bases between them. The CDR3: CASSHPSRLVETEAFF. For the CDR3, the DNA is TGTGCCAGCAGCCACCCTTCGAGGCTGGTAGAAACTGAAGCTTTCTTT.

This clonotype was seen a handful of times. CDR3 sequence reads: CASTQYLGGRADTQYF. The DNA for the CDR3 is TGTGCCAGCACCCAATACCTGGGCGGGAGGGCCGATACGCAGTATTTT. The rearrangement links TRBV6-5 to TRBJ2-3; 9 bases align to TRBD2. The ends lost 7 bases at V and 6 bases at J; junction bases unmatched: 14. The germline V gene encodes CDR1 MNHEY and CDR2 SVGAGI. The length of the CDR3 is 16 residues.

This clonotype was found many times. V usage is TRBV6-5 and J usage is TRBJ1-4; the D gene is possibly TRBD1 (6 bases). Looked up from germline, CDR1 is MNHEY and CDR2 is SVGAGI. The CDR3 has 15 amino acids. Trimming removed 6 bases from V and 11 bases from J, with 22 bases in between. The CDR3 DNA is TGTGCCAGCAGCCGAGAGTTAGGGGGAATGGAGAAACTGTTTTTT. Encoded protein: CASSRELGGMEKLFF.

This clonotype was found many times. V usage is TRBV5-1 and J usage is TRBJ2-5; tentatively, D is TRBD1 or TRBD2 (5 bases each). Germline V lookup: CDR1 SGHRS, CDR2 YFSETQ. V was clipped by 5 bases and J by 5 bases, with 13 bases between them. The CDR3 covers 13 residues. CDR3 protein: CASSEEGLETQYF. The DNA of the CDR3 is TGCGCCAGCAGTGAAGAGGGGCTGGAGACCCAGTACTTC. The full variable domain, completed using reference TRBV5-1 and TRBJ2-5, is KAGVTQTPRYLIKTRGQQVTLSCSPISGHRSVSWYQQTPGQGLQFLFEYFSETQRNKGNFPGRFSGRQFSNSRSEMNVSTLELGDSALYLCASSEEGLETQYFGPGTRLLVL.

This clonotype appeared a few times. This sequence joins TRBV3-1 and TRBJ2-6, with D perhaps TRBD1 (7 bases). The CDR3 sequence is 16 residues long. Per the germline V gene, CDR1 is LGHDT and CDR2 is YNNKEL (reference sequence). Trimming removed 7 bases at V and 2 bases at J, with 15 bases between. The CDR3 DNA follows: TGTGCCAGCACGGCCAGGGGGGAGGCTGGGGCCAACGTCCTGACTTTC. As protein: CASTARGEAGANVLTF.

This clonotype was found many times. The V and J genes are TRBV7-2 and TRBJ2-1, with 7 bases matching TRBD2. The CDR3 loop spans 15 amino acids. The V gene's germline CDR1 is SGHTA and CDR2 FQGNSA. The ends lost 5 bases at V and 4 bases at J; junction bases unmatched: 8. CDR3 region: CASSPPWGGYNEQFF. The CDR3 coding sequence is TGTGCCAGCAGCCCCCCTTGGGGGGGGTACAATGAGCAGTTCTTC.